What follows is one T cell receptor (beta chain) and its context. The sample comes from a study of cytomegalovirus exposure and HLA in healthy donors. Unmatched junction bases numbered 8, after V lost 3 bases and J lost 6 bases. CDR3 size: 16 residues. Germline lookup yields CDR1 MDHEN and CDR2 SYDVKM. 13 Jbeta primers and 60 Vbeta primers were used for the PCR. Measured with immunoSEQ multiplex PCR; TCRdb has only the in-frame clones, and not every one. The repertoire has 75,000 to 100,000 clones, around 8% of them found once; the top ten carry approximately 2.5%. The J gene is TRBJ1-5, the V gene TRBV28; 10 bases match TRBD1. Material: PBMCs. The receptor comes from a man in his fifties or sixties in good health and CMV-seronegative. The CDR3 DNA is TGTGCCAGCAGTTTGCAGACAGGGGGCTCGGTTCAGCCCCAGCATTTT. It translates to CASSLQTGGSVQPQHF.